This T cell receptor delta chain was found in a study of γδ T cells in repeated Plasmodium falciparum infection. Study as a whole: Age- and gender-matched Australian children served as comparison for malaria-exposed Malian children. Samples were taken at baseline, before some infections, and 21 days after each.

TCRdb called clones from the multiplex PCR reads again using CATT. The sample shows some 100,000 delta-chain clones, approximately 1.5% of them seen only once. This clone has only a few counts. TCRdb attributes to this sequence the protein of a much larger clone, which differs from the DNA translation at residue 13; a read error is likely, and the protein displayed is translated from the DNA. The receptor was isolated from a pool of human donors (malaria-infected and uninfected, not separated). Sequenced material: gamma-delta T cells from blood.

CDR3 bases: TGTGCTCTTGGGGAACGGCGGCCTGGGGGATTTTGGGGCACCCGACAGATGTTTTTC. This encodes CALGERRPGGFWGTRQMFF. The chain is built from TRDV1 and TRDJ3; TRDD3 aligns across 9 bases. The J gene is not listed in TCRdb, so it was assigned here from a DNA match to germline. The CDR3 is made up of 19 amino acids. Per the germline V gene, CDR1 is TSWWSYY and CDR2 is QGS.